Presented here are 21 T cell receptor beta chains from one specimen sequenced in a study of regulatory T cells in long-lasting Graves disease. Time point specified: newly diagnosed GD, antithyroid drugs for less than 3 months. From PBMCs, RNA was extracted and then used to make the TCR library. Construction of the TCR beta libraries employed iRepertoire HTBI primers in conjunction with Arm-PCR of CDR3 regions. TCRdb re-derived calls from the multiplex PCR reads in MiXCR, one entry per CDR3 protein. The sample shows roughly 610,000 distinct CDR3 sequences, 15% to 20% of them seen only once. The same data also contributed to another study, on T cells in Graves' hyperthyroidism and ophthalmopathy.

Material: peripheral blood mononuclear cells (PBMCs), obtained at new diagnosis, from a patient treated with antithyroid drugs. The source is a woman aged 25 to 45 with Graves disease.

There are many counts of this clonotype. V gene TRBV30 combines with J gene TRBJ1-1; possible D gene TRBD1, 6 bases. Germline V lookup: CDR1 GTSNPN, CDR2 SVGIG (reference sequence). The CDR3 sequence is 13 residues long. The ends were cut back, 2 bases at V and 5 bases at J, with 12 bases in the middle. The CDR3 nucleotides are TGTGCCTGGAGTCCTGCGGGGGCGACTGAAGCTTTCTTT. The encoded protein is CAWSPAGATEAFF.

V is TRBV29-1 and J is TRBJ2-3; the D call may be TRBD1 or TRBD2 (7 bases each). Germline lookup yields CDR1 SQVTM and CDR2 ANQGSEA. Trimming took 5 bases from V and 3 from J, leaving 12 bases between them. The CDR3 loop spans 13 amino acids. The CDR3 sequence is CSVRQGGTDTQYF. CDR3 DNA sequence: TGCAGCGTTCGACAGGGAGGGACAGATACGCAGTATTTT.

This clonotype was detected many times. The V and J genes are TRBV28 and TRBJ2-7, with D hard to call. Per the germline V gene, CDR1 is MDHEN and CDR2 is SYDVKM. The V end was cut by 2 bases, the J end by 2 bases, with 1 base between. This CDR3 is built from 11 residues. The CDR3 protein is CASSLAYEQYF. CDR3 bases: TGTGCCAGCAGTTTAGCCTACGAGCAGTACTTC.

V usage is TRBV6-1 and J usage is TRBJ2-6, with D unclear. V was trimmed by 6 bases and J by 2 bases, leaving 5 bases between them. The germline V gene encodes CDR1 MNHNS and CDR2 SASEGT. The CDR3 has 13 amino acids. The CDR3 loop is CASRAPGANVLTF. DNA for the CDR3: TGTGCCAGCAGGGCTCCTGGGGCCAACGTCCTGACTTTC.

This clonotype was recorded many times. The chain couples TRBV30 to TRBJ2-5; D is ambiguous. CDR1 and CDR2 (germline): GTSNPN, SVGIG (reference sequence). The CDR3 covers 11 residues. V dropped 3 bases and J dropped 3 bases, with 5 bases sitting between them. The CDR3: CAWSPKETQYF. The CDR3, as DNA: TGTGCCTGGAGCCCCAAAGAGACCCAGTACTTC.

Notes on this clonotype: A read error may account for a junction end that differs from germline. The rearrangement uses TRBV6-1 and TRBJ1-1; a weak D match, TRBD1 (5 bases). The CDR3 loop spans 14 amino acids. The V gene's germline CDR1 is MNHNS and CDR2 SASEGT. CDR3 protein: CASNENGGYTEAFF. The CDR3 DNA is TGTGCCAGCAATGAAAATGGGGGTTACACTGAAGCTTTCTTT.

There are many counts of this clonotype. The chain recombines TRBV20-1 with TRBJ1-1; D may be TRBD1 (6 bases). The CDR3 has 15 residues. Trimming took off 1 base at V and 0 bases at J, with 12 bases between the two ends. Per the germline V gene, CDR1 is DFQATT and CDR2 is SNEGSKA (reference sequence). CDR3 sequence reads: CSARVGGAMNTEAFF. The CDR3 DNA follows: TGCAGTGCTAGAGTGGGGGGGGCTATGAACACTGAAGCTTTCTTT.

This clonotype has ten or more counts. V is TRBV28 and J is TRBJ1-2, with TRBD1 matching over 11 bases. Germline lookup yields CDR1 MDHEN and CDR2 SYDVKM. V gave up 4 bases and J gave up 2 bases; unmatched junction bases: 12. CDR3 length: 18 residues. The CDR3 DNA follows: TGTGCCAGCAGTTCGACCGGGACAGGGGGACTTGGGAACTATGGCTACACCTTC. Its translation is CASSSTGTGGLGNYGYTF.

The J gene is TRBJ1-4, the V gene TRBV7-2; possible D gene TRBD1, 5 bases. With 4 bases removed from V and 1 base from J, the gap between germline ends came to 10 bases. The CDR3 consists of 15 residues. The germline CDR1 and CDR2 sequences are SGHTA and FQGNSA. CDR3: CASSSGTLTNEKLFF. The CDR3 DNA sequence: TGTGCCAGCAGCTCCGGGACTTTAACTAATGAAAAACTGTTTTTT.

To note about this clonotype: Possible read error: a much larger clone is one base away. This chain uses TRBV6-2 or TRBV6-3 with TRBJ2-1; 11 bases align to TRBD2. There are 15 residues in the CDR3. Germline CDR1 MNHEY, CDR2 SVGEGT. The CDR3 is CASSETSGSHNEQLF. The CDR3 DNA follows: TGTGCCAGCAGTGAAACTAGCGGGAGCCACAATGAGCAGCTCTTC.

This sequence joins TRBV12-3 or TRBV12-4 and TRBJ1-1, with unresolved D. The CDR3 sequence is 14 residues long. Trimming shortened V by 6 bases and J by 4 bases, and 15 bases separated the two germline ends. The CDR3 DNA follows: TGTGCCAGCAGGAGGATGGGGATACGCACTGAAGCTTTCTTT. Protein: CASRRMGIRTEAFF.

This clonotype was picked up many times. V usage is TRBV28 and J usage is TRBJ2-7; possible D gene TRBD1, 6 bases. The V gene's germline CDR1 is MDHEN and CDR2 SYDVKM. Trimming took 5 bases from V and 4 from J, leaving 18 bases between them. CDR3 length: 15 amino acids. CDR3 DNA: TGTGCCAGCAGTCTCAGGGGACCCGTTGCTTACGAGCAGTACTTC. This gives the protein CASSLRGPVAYEQYF.

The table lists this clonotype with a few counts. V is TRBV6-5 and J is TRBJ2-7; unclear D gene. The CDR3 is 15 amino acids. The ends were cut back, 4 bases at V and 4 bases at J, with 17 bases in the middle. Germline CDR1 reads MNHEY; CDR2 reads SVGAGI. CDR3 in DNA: TGTGCCAGCAGTTCTCTTATGGGGTTAAAGTACGAGCAGTACTTC. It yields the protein CASSSLMGLKYEQYF.

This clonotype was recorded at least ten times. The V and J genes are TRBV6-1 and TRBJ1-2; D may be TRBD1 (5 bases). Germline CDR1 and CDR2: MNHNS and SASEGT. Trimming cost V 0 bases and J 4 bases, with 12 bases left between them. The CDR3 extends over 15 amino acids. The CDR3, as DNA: TGTGCCAGCAGTGAAGCGAGGGGAAAGGGCTATGGCTACACCTTC. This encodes CASSEARGKGYGYTF.

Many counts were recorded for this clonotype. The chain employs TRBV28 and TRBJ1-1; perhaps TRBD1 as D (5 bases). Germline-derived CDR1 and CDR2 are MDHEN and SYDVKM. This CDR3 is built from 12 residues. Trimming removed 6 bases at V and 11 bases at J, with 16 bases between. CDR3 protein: CASRRIWGVAFF. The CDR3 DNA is TGTGCCAGCAGGCGAATTTGGGGGGTGGCTTTCTTT.

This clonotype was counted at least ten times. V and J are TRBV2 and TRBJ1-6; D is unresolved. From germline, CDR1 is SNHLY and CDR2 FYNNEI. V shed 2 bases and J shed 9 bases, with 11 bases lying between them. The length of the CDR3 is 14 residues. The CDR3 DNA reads TGTGCCAGCAGTGAATACTTAGGAAGTTCACCCCTCCACTTT. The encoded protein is CASSEYLGSSPLHF.

CDR3: CASMVVGHGEQFF. The DNA for the CDR3 is TGTGCCAGTATGGTCGTGGGCCATGGTGAGCAGTTCTTC. The V and J genes are TRBV19 and TRBJ2-1; no clear D gene. The CDR3 is 13 amino acids. Trimming stripped 7 bases from V and 9 bases from J, with 16 bases between. The germline V gene encodes CDR1 LNHDA and CDR2 SQIVND (reference sequence).

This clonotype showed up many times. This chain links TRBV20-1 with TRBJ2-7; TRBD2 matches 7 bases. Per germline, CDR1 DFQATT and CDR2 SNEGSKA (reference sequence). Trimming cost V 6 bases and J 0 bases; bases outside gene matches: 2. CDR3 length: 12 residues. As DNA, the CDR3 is TGCAGTGCAAAGCGGGACTCCTACGAGCAGTACTTC. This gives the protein CSAKRDSYEQYF.

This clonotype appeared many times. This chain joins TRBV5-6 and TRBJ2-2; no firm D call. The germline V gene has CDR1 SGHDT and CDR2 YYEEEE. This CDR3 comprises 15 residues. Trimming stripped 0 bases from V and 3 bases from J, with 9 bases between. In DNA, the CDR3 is TGTGCCAGCAGCTTGGGGCGGAGCTACACCGGGGAGCTGTTTTTT. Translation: CASSLGRSYTGELFF.

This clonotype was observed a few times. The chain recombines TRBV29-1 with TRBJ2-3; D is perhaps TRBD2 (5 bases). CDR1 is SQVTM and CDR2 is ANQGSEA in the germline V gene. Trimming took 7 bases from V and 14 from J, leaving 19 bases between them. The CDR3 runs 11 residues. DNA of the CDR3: TGCAGCGCTGGTGACGGGATAGCATTGTATTTT. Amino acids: CSAGDGIALYF.

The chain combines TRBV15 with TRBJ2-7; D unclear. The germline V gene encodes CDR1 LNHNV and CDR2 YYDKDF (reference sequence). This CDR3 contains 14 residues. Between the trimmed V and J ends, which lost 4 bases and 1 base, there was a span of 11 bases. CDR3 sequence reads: CATSKVGPSYEQYF. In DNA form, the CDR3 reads TGTGCCACCAGCAAGGTGGGTCCTTCCTACGAGCAGTACTTC.